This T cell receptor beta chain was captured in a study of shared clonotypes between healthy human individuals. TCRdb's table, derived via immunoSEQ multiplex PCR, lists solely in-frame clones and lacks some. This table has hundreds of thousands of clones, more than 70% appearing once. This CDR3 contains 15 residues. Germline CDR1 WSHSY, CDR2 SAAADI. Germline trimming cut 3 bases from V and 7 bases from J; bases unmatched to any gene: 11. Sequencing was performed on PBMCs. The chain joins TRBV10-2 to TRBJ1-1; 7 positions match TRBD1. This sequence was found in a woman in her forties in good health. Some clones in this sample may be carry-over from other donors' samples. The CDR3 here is CASSEGGKGMGEAFF. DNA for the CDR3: TGCGCCAGCAGTGAAGGGGGCAAAGGGATGGGTGAAGCTTTCTTT.